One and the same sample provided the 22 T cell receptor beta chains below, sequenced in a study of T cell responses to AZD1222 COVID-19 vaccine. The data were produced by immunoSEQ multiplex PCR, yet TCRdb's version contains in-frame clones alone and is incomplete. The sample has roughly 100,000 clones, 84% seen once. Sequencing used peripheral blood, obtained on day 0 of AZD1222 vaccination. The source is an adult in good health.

The chain's CDR3 is CASSPTGTPAEKLFF. The CDR3, as DNA: TGTGCCAGCAGCCCAACCGGGACCCCCGCGGAAAAACTGTTTTTT. The V and J genes are TRBV14 and TRBJ1-4; weak D call: TRBD1 (5 bases). CDR3 length: 15 residues. The V end lost 4 bases, the J end lost 8 bases, and 17 bases lay between the germline ends. Germline CDR1 is SGHDN and CDR2 is FVKESK. Complete variable domain (other parts from reference TRBV14 and TRBJ1-4): EAGVTQFPSHSVIEKGQTVTLRCDPISGHDNLYWYRRVMGKEIKFLLHFVKESKQDESGMPNNRFLAERTGGTYSTLKVQPAELEDSGVYFCASSPTGTPAEKLFFGSGTQLSVL.

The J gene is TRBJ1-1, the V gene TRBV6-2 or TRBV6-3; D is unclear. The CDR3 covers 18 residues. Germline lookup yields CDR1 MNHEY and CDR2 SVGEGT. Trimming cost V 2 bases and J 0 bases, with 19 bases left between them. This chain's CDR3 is CASSYGSGSYGMNTEAFF. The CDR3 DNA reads TGTGCCAGCAGTTACGGATCGGGATCCTATGGCATGAACACTGAAGCTTTCTTT.

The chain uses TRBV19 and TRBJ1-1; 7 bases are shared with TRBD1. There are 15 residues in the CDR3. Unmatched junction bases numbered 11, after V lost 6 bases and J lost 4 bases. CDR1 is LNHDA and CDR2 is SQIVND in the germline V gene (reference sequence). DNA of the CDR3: TGTGCCAGTAGCAACCGGCCCAACAGGGGCACTGAAGCTTTCTTT. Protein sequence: CASSNRPNRGTEAFF.

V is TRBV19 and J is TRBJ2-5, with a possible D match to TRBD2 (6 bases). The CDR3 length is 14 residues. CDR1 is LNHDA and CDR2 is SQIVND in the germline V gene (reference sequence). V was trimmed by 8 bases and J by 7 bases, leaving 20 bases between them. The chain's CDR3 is CASGPPGLSATQYF. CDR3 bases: TGTGCCAGTGGGCCGCCGGGACTTTCTGCGACCCAGTACTTC.

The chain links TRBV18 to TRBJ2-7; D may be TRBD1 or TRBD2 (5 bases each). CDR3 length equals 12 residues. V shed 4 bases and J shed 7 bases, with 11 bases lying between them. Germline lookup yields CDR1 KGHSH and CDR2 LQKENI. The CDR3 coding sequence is TGTGCCAGCTCACGGGACCGGGATGAGCAGTACGTC. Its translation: CASSRDRDEQYV.

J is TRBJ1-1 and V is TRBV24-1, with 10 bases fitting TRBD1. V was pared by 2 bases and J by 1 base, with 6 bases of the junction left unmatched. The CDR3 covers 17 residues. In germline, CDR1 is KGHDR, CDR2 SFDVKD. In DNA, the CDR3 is TGTGCCACCAGTGATTCCGGGACAGGGGCGTCGAACACTGAAGCTTTCTTT. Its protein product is CATSDSGTGASNTEAFF.

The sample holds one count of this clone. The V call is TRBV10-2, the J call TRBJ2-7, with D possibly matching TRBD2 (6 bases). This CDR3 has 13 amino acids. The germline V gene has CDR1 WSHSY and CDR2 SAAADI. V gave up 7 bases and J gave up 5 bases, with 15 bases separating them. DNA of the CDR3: TGCGCCAGCACCGTAGCGGAGACCCACGAGCAGTACGTC. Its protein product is CASTVAETHEQYV.

The CDR3 sequence is CATQGGQGAYEQYF. CDR3 nucleotides: TGTGCCACCCAGGGGGGACAGGGGGCCTACGAGCAGTACTTC. This rearrangement joins TRBV6-5 to TRBJ2-7; TRBD1 agrees at 11 bases. The germline CDR1 and CDR2 sequences are MNHEY and SVGAGI. J gave up 2 bases and V 10 bases, and 7 bases lay outside the gene matches. The CDR3 sequence is 14 residues long.

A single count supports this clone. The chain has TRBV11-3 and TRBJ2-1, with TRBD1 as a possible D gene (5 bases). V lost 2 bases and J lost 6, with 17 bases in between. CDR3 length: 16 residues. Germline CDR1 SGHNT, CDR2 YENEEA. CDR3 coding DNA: TGTGCCAGCAGCTTATCAGGACACCCCCGCCGCAATGAGCAGTTCTTC. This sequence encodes CASSLSGHPRRNEQFF.

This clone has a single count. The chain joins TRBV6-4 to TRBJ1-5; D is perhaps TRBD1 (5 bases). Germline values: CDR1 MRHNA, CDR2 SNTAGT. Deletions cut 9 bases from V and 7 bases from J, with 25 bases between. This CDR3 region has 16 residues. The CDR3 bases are TGTGCCAGTAAAACGGACGCAGTGACTTGGGGCCAGCCCCAGCATTTT. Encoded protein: CASKTDAVTWGQPQHF.

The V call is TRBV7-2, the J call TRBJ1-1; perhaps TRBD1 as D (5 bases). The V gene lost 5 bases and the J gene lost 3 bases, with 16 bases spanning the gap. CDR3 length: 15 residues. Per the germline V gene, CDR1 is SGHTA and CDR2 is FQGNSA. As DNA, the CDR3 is TGTGCCAGCAGCCGGATTCGGACGGGGGACACTGAAGCTTTCTTT. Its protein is CASSRIRTGDTEAFF.

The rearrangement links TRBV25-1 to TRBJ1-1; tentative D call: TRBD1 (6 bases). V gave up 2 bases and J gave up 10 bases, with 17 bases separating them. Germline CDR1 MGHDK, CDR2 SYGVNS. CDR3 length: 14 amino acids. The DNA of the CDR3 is TGTGCCAGCAGTGAAGGTGTCCGGGGGGCCGTAGCTTTCTTT. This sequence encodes CASSEGVRGAVAFF.

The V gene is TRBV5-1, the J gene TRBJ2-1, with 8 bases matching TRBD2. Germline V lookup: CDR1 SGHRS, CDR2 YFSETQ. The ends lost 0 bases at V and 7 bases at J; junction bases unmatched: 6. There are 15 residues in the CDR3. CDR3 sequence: CASSLDGGAWNEQFF. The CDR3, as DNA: TGCGCCAGCAGCTTGGACGGGGGGGCTTGGAATGAGCAGTTCTTC.

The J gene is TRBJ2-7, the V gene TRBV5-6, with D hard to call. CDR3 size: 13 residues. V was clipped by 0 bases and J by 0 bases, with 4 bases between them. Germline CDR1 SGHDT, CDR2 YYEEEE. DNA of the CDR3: TGTGCCAGCAGCTTGGCCGGCTCCTACGAGCAGTACGTC. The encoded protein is CASSLAGSYEQYV.

The DNA of the CDR3 is TGTGCCAGTCAAATCAGGTGGATTAGCACAGATACGCAGTATTTT. As protein: CASQIRWISTDTQYF. The chain has TRBV2 and TRBJ2-3, with unresolved D. CDR1 is SNHLY, CDR2 FYNNEI, per germline. CDR3 length: 15 residues. Trimming cost V 9 bases and J 0 bases, with 16 bases left between them.

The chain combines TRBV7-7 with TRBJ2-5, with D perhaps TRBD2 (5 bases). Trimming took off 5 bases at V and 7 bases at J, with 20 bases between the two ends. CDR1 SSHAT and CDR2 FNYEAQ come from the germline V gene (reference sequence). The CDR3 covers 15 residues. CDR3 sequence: CASSMEDGVLGTQYF. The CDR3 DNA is TGTGCCAGCAGCATGGAGGATGGAGTTTTGGGGACCCAGTACTTC.

This CDR3 reads CSVKQGLATEAFF. CDR3 nucleotides: TGCAGCGTTAAACAGGGACTGGCCACTGAAGCTTTCTTT. This rearrangement joins TRBV29-1 to TRBJ1-1, with D possibly TRBD1 on 6 matching bases. CDR3 length equals 13 residues. Germline V gene data show CDR1 as SQVTM and CDR2 as ANQGSEA. Trimming removed 5 bases from V and 4 bases from J, with 14 bases in between.

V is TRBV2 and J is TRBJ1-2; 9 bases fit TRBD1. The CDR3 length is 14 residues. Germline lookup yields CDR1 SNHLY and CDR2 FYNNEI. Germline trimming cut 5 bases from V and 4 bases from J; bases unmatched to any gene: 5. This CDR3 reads CASSPATGGYGYTF. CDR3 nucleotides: TGTGCCAGCAGTCCAGCGACAGGGGGCTATGGCTACACCTTC.

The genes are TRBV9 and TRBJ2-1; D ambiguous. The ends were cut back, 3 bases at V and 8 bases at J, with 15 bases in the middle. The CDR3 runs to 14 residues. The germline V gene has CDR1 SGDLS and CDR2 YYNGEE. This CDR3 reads CASSESPSWDEQFF. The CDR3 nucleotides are TGTGCCAGCAGCGAATCACCAAGTTGGGATGAGCAGTTCTTC.

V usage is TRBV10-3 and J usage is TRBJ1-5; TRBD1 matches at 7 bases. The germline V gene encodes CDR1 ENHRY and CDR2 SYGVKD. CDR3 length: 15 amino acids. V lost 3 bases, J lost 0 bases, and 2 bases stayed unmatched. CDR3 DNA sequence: TGTGCCATCAGTGAAGGACAGGCTAGCAATCAGCCCCAGCATTTT. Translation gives CAISEGQASNQPQHF.

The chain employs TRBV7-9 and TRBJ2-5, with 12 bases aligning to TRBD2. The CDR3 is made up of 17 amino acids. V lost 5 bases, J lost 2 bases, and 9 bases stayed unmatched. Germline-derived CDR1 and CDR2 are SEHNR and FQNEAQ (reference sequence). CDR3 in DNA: TGTGCCAGCAGCCCGCGACTAGCGGGAGTGGGGCAAGAGACCCAGTACTTC. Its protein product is CASSPRLAGVGQETQYF.

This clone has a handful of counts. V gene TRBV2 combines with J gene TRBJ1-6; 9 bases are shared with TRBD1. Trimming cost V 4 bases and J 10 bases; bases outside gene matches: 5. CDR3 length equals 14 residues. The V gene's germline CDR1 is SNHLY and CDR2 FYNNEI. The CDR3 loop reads CASSGDRDRSPLHF. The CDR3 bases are TGTGCCAGCAGTGGGGACAGGGACCGATCACCCCTCCACTTT.